A single sample is the source of the 19 T cell receptor beta chains below, sequenced in a study of early T cells in non-severe SARS-CoV-2 infection. TCRdb reanalysed the 5' RACE reads using MiXCR and keeps one entry per CDR3 protein. This sample has 95,000 to 110,000 distinct CDR3 sequences, with 11% found just once. Material: whole blood. These receptors were obtained from an adult who was a healthcare worker with PCR-confirmed SARS-CoV-2 infection or an uninfected control (not recorded which).

There are a few counts of this clonotype. The rearrangement uses TRBV25-1 and TRBJ2-1; 7 bases agree with TRBD2. The CDR3 totals 15 residues. Germline loops: CDR1 MGHDK, CDR2 SYGVNS. The V and J ends lost 1 base and 8 bases, in that order; junction bases with no gene match: 8. The CDR3 bases are TGTGCCAGCAGTGAATGGGTGGCGGGAGTCGATGAGCAGTTCTTC. The encoded protein is CASSEWVAGVDEQFF.

This chain connects TRBV7-2 to TRBJ2-3; 12 bases are a match to TRBD2. The CDR3 covers 20 residues. Germline CDR1 reads SGHTA; CDR2 reads FQGNSA. The V and J ends lost 6 bases and 0 bases, in that order; junction bases with no gene match: 16. The CDR3 loop reads CASSHPRLAGDGSSTDTQYF. The DNA for the CDR3 is TGTGCCAGCAGTCACCCACGACTAGCGGGAGACGGGTCTAGCACAGATACGCAGTATTTT.

This clonotype was counted at least ten times. This chain connects TRBV24-1 to TRBJ2-3; D ambiguous. Trimming pared 5 bases from V and 5 bases from J, leaving 4 bases between. The CDR3 loop spans 11 amino acids. Looked up from germline, CDR1 is KGHDR and CDR2 is SFDVKD. CDR3 residues: CATSARDTQYF. CDR3 bases: TGTGCCACCAGTGCCCGAGATACGCAGTATTTT.

There are many counts of this clonotype. J is TRBJ2-7 and V is TRBV28; D gene ambiguous. CDR3 length: 14 residues. In germline, CDR1 is MDHEN, CDR2 SYDVKM. V lost 2 bases and J lost 3, with 11 bases in between. CDR3 sequence (DNA): TGTGCCAGCAGTTTACTGGACGTGGGCTACGAGCAGTACTTC. Translating it yields CASSLLDVGYEQYF.

This clonotype has at least ten counts. The chain joins TRBV14 to TRBJ1-1; D is uncertain. Germline V gene data show CDR1 as SGHDN and CDR2 as FVKESK. Trimming took 2 bases from V and 0 from J, leaving 4 bases between them. The CDR3 has 13 residues. The CDR3 sequence is CASSQTMNTEAFF. CDR3 DNA: TGTGCCAGCAGCCAAACCATGAACACTGAAGCTTTCTTT.

The sample holds many counts of this clonotype. V is TRBV28 and J is TRBJ2-1; D is unclear. Deletions cut 2 bases from V and 2 bases from J, with 4 bases between. The CDR3 spans 13 residues. The germline gives CDR1 MDHEN, CDR2 SYDVKM. The CDR3 spells CASSLNAYNEQFF. The CDR3 nucleotides are TGTGCCAGCAGTTTAAACGCCTACAATGAGCAGTTCTTC.

The table lists this clonotype with many counts. CDR3 sequence reads: CAWVRDRTRSGYTF. CDR3 nucleotide sequence: TGTGCCTGGGTGAGGGACAGGACGCGGTCCGGCTACACCTTC. This chain uses TRBV30 with TRBJ1-2; 8 bases map to TRBD1. The CDR3 is 14 residues long. The germline gives CDR1 GTSNPN, CDR2 SVGIG (reference sequence). The V and J ends lost 5 bases and 8 bases, in that order; junction bases with no gene match: 13.

This clonotype was seen at least ten times. This chain connects TRBV5-1 to TRBJ1-6, with D hard to call. Germline V CDR1 and CDR2: SGHRS, YFSETQ. With 2 bases removed from V and 6 bases from J, the gap between germline ends came to 9 bases. CDR3 length: 14 amino acids. The CDR3 loop is CASSLGRANSPLHF. The CDR3 nucleotides read TGCGCCAGCAGCTTAGGGAGGGCTAATTCACCCCTCCACTTT.

This clonotype was observed a handful of times. The rearrangement uses TRBV12-3 or TRBV12-4 and TRBJ2-7; TRBD1 matches 9 bases. This CDR3 is 15 amino acids long. The trim removed 7 bases at V and 6 bases at J, leaving 13 bases unmatched. Written as DNA, the CDR3 is TGTGCCAGCACTCAATACGGGACAGGGTCAGTCGAGCAGTACTTC. This codes for CASTQYGTGSVEQYF.

This clonotype was detected only a few times. This chain joins TRBV28 and TRBJ2-1; the D gene is possibly TRBD1 (5 bases). CDR1 is MDHEN, CDR2 SYDVKM, per germline. The CDR3 has 16 residues. The V and J ends lost 1 base and 0 bases respectively, with 10 bases between them. Here the CDR3 reads CASSLFGQGSYNEQFF. In DNA, the CDR3 is TGTGCCAGCAGTTTATTCGGGCAGGGCTCCTACAATGAGCAGTTCTTC.

The chain carries TRBV28 and TRBJ1-6; tentatively, D is TRBD1 (6 bases). Trimming stripped 3 bases from V and 9 bases from J, with 21 bases between. Germline CDR1 and CDR2: MDHEN and SYDVKM. CDR3 length equals 17 residues. The CDR3 DNA is TGTGCCAGCAGTTTGGAGCACGGATCGGGACACCTTTCACCCCTCCACTTT. Protein: CASSLEHGSGHLSPLHF. Filled out from reference TRBV28 and TRBJ1-6, the complete variable domain reads DVKVTQSSRYLVKRTGEKVFLECVQDMDHENMFWYRQDPGLGLRLIYFSYDVKMKEKGDIPEGYSVSREKKERFSLILESASTNQTSMYLCASSLEHGSGHLSPLHFGNGTRLTVT.

This rearrangement joins TRBV5-1 to TRBJ1-1; D unresolved. Per germline, CDR1 SGHRS and CDR2 YFSETQ. The germline V and J ends were trimmed by 0 bases and 0 bases, with 9 bases remaining between them. The CDR3 runs 15 residues. The CDR3 DNA reads as TGCGCCAGCAGCTTGGAGCCGGGGATGAACACTGAAGCTTTCTTT. This encodes CASSLEPGMNTEAFF.

In this sample, this clonotype turned up many times. One end of the junction is discordant with germline, which a read error may explain. The J gene is TRBJ2-2, the V gene TRBV7-2; possibly TRBD2 for D (6 bases). There are 15 residues in the CDR3. Germline V gene lookup returns CDR1 SGHTA and CDR2 FQGNSA. The CDR3 is CAGSSAGLNTGELFF. Written as DNA, the CDR3 is TGTGCCGGCAGCTCGGCGGGGCTAAACACCGGGGAGCTGTTTTTT.

This clonotype occurred a few times. J is TRBJ2-1 and V is TRBV20-1; TRBD2 aligns across 7 bases. V trimming: 2 bases; J trimming: 0 bases; junction bases outside the gene matches: 13. There are 18 residues in the CDR3. Germline CDR1 is DFQATT and CDR2 is SNEGSKA (reference sequence). CDR3 sequence reads: CSARSLWPAGSSYNEQFF. CDR3 in DNA: TGCAGTGCTAGAAGTCTTTGGCCAGCGGGGAGCTCCTACAATGAGCAGTTCTTC.

The table lists this clonotype with a few counts. The chain has TRBV5-6 and TRBJ2-3; TRBD1 is a possible D gene (5 bases). Looked up from germline, CDR1 is SGHDT and CDR2 is YYEEEE. The CDR3 has 17 residues. V was clipped by 0 bases and J by 5 bases, with 19 bases between them. CDR3 bases: TGTGCCAGCAGCTTGGGGGGCCAAAGTGGGTTGGTAGATACGCAGTATTTT. Amino acid sequence: CASSLGGQSGLVDTQYF.

This clonotype has more than one count but fewer than ten. This chain uses TRBV3-1 with TRBJ2-3; 8 bases line up with TRBD2. The CDR3 is 13 residues long. Germline V gene data show CDR1 as LGHDT and CDR2 as YNNKEL (reference sequence). The CDR3: CASGGRYTDTQYF. CDR3 bases: TGTGCGTCCGGCGGGAGGTACACAGATACGCAGTATTTT.

In this sample, this clonotype is medium-sized. This chain joins TRBV28 and TRBJ2-3, with 7 bases matching TRBD2. CDR3 length equals 14 residues. After removal of 5 bases from V and 0 bases from J, the junction contained 2 bases not matched to a gene. Germline V gene sequence: CDR1 MDHEN, CDR2 SYDVKM. CDR3 sequence: CASSASGSTDTQYF. The CDR3 DNA is TGTGCCAGCAGTGCTAGCGGTAGCACAGATACGCAGTATTTT.

The chain uses TRBV19 and TRBJ1-4, with no clear D. The CDR3 is 15 residues long. The ends were cut back, 0 bases at V and 10 bases at J, with 15 bases in the middle. Germline values: CDR1 LNHDA, CDR2 SQIVND (reference sequence). CDR3 sequence: CASSIDTFVPRKLFF. The CDR3 DNA sequence: TGTGCCAGTAGTATAGACACCTTCGTGCCGAGAAAACTGTTTTTT.

This clonotype came up a few times. The V and J genes are TRBV7-8 and TRBJ2-1, with 8 bases identical to TRBD2. The length of the CDR3 is 15 residues. The V gene end was trimmed by 7 bases and the J gene end by 4 bases; junction bases not matched to a gene: 9. Germline V gene lookup returns CDR1 SGHVS and CDR2 FQNEAQ. Here the CDR3 DNA reads TGTGCCAGCAAGCGGGAGAGTGGGAATTACAATGAGCAGTTCTTC. Its protein is CASKRESGNYNEQFF. The complete variable domain, with remaining parts taken from reference TRBV7-8 and TRBJ2-1, reads GAGVSQSPRYKVAKRGQDVALRCDPISGHVSLFWYQQALGQGPEFLTYFQNEAQLDKSGLPSDRFFAERPEGSVSTLKIQRTQQEDSAVYLCASKRESGNYNEQFFGPGTRLTVL.